This TCR beta chain was found in a study of blood T cells in healthy people across ages. Sample-barcoded 5' priming and a J-beta primer mix drove a second PCR of roughly 6 to 12 cycles. TCRdb passed the 5' RACE reads through MiXCR, listing each CDR3 protein once. This table has more than 600,000 distinct CDR3 sequences, roughly 25% appearing once. This clonotype has just a few counts. Germline V gene sequence: CDR1 MDHEN, CDR2 SYDVKM. This CDR3 region has 15 residues. After removal of 8 bases from V and 5 bases from J, the junction contained 11 bases not matched to a gene. Another study also made use of these data, one on T cells of mothers and their children.

The receptor comes from a boy younger than 18 in good health. The sequenced sample was blood. The rearrangement links TRBV28 to TRBJ2-5; TRBD1 matches 10 bases. The CDR3 loop reads CASSQGQGEGETQYF. The CDR3 coding sequence is TGTGCCAGCTCTCAAGGACAGGGGGAGGGTGAGACCCAGTACTTC.